Listed below are T cell receptor beta chains from one sample, sequenced in a study of blood T cell repertoires in COVID-19. Only in-frame clones appear in the TCRdb table, and some are missing; sequencing was by immunoSEQ multiplex PCR. This table has 85,000 to 120,000 clones, 91% appearing once. The sample was peripheral blood. The receptors come from a man aged 18 to 29 with acute or convalescent COVID-19. CDR3s include the opening cysteine and the closing phenylalanine or tryptophan. D genes are given only for firm matches. Clone size appears in some rows only: once, few, many, or a class for an expanded clone.

size	D	V	J	DNA	CDR3
.	.	TRBV7-8	TRBJ2-5	TGTGCCAGCAGCGCCTCCATAGGAGGGGAGACCCAGTACTTC	CASSASIGGETQYF
.	.	TRBV6-1	TRBJ2-7	TGTGCCAGCAGTGAAGCTCGTCGCAGGGGAGCTTACGAGCAGTACTTC	CASSEARRRGAYEQYF
.	TRBD1	TRBV30	TRBJ2-2	TGTGCCTGGAGCGCTGACAGGGGATGGGGGGAGCTGTTTTTT	CAWSADRGWGELFF
.	.	TRBV5-1	TRBJ1-5	TGCGCCAGCAGCTTGAATCCTTTGGGGCCGAGCAATCAGCCCCAGCATTTT	CASSLNPLGPSNQPQHF
.	.	TRBV10-2	TRBJ2-7	TGCGCCAGCAGTGAGTTGCGCGGACAGATCTACGAGCAGTACTTC	CASSELRGQIYEQYF
.	TRBD2	TRBV6-4	TRBJ2-2	TGTGCCAGCAGTAGGGGATCGGCTAGCGGGGTGAACACCGGGGAGCTGTTTTTT	CASSRGSASGVNTGELFF
.	.	TRBV6-5	TRBJ1-4	TGTGCCAGCAGTTTAGACAGCTTCAATGAAAAACTGTTTTTT	CASSLDSFNEKLFF
.	TRBD1	TRBV15	TRBJ1-1	TGTGCCACCAGCAGAGCCCAGGGGGCGAGGGAAGCTTTCTTT	CATSRAQGAREAFF
.	.	TRBV2	TRBJ2-5	TGTGCCAGCAGTGAAGGTTTAAAGACCCAGTACTTC	CASSEGLKTQYF
.	TRBD1	TRBV2	TRBJ2-7	TGTGCCAGCAGTGGAGAGACAGGGAGCTACGAGCAGTACTTC	CASSGETGSYEQYF
few	.	TRBV7-9	TRBJ2-6	TGTGCCAGCACCTCTGATTTGGCAGGCAATTCTGGGGCCAACGTCCTGACTTTC	CASTSDLAGNSGANVLTF
.	.	TRBV10-3	TRBJ2-1	TGTGCCATCAGCTCAGGAAATGAGCAGTTCTTC	CAISSGNEQFF
.	TRBD2	TRBV24-1	TRBJ2-1	TGTGCCACCAGTGGCCCACTAGCGGGAGGGCCCCGTGAGCAGTTCTTC	CATSGPLAGGPREQFF
.	TRBD2	TRBV6-8	TRBJ2-1	TGTGCCAGCAGTACCACTAGCGGGTACTCCTACAATGAGCAGTTCTTC	CASSTTSGYSYNEQFF
.	.	TRBV5-1	TRBJ1-3	TGCGCCAGCAGCTCTCAGGGTTCGGGAAACACCATATATTTT	CASSSQGSGNTIYF
once	.	TRBV11-3	TRBJ2-5	TGTGCCAGCAGCTTAGGTGGCCGTCAAGAGACCCAGTACTTC	CASSLGGRQETQYF
once	.	TRBV6-5	TRBJ2-3	TGTGCCAGCAGCTACCTTGCAGGACTCGGAGATACGCAGTATTTT	CASSYLAGLGDTQYF
.	.	TRBV20-1	TRBJ1-5	TGCAGTGCGTGGGGGGGGCAGGCCCAGCATTTT	CSAWGGQAQHF
once	.	TRBV7-8	TRBJ1-2	TGTGCCAGCAGCTTAGGGATTGCGGGAAACTATGGCTACACCTTC	CASSLGIAGNYGYTF
.	.	TRBV30	TRBJ2-5	TGTGCCTGGAGTGTACAGGCCGAAGAGACCCAGTACTTC	CAWSVQAEETQYF
.	TRBD1	TRBV4-1	TRBJ2-7	TGCGCCAGCAGCCAAGAGTTCTATCGGGACAGGGACTACGAGCAGTACTTC	CASSQEFYRDRDYEQYF
.	TRBD1	TRBV25-1	TRBJ1-1	TGTGCCAGCACGGGACAGGGGAACACTGAAGCTTTCTTT	CASTGQGNTEAFF
.	.	TRBV25-1	TRBJ2-2	TGTGCCAGCAGTGAAGGTACTGGGGGCGACCCCGGGGAGCTGTTTTTT	CASSEGTGGDPGELFF
.	.	TRBV7-6	TRBJ1-1	TGTGCCAGCAGCTTAGAACAGAACACTGAAGCTTTCTTT	CASSLEQNTEAFF
.	.	TRBV6-6	TRBJ2-3	TGTGCCAGCAGTCTTAGGACTGGCACAGATACGCAGTATTTT	CASSLRTGTDTQYF
.	TRBD1	TRBV3-1/TRBV3-2	TRBJ1-2	TGTGCCAGCAGCCAACGGGGGACAGGGTACGACTATGGCTACACCTTC	CASSQRGTGYDYGYTF
.	TRBD1	TRBV6-1	TRBJ1-6	TGTGCCAGCAGTGAAGAACAGGGGGATATTTCACCCCTCCACTTT	CASSEEQGDISPLHF
once	TRBD1	TRBV7-8	TRBJ1-1	TGTGCCAGCAGCTTTACAGGGGACCTGAACACTGAAGCTTTCTTT	CASSFTGDLNTEAFF
.	.	TRBV5-1	TRBJ1-1	TGCGCCAGCAGCCGGGAAGCTATGAACACTGAAGCTTTCTTT	CASSREAMNTEAFF
.	.	TRBV19	TRBJ1-2	TGTGCCAGTACCCTCCTTAAAGACAGGCCCTATGGCTACACCTTC	CASTLLKDRPYGYTF
.	TRBD1	TRBV5-6	TRBJ1-1	TGTGCCAGCAGCTTTCGGGCCGGGACAGGGGAGACTGAAGCTTTCTTT	CASSFRAGTGETEAFF
.	.	TRBV19	TRBJ1-4	TGTGCCAGTAGTATAGCCGTGACTAATGAAAAACTGTTTTTT	CASSIAVTNEKLFF
.	TRBD2	TRBV28	TRBJ2-1	TGTGCCAGCAGTTGGAGAGGGAGGGCCATCATTGAGCAGTTCTTC	CASSWRGRAIIEQFF
.	.	TRBV29-1	TRBJ1-3	TGCAGCGTCGGGGAATCTGGAAACACCATATATTTT	CSVGESGNTIYF
.	.	TRBV5-1	TRBJ2-5	TGCGCCAGCAGCCGGGTAGGGACTGGAGAGACCCAGTACTTC	CASSRVGTGETQYF
.	TRBD2	TRBV11-3	TRBJ2-1	TGTGCCAGCAGCTCGGGACTAGCGGGAGGTACCTACAATGAGCAGTTCTTC	CASSSGLAGGTYNEQFF
.	TRBD1	TRBV11-3	TRBJ2-4	TGTGCCAGCAGCTTCGCCGCCGGGACAGGGGGCGCTTTGAACATTCAGTACTTC	CASSFAAGTGGALNIQYF
once	TRBD2	TRBV29-1	TRBJ2-1	TGCAGCGTTGTAACTAGCGGGACCCACAATGAGCAGTTCTTC	CSVVTSGTHNEQFF
few	.	TRBV5-1	TRBJ1-1	TGCGCCAGCAGCCCCGAAGATAGGAACACTGAAGCTTTCTTT	CASSPEDRNTEAFF
.	TRBD1	TRBV5-1	TRBJ1-1	TGCGCCAGCAGCTTGGCTCGGGGACAGGGGAGGACGGCTTTCTTT	CASSLARGQGRTAFF
.	.	TRBV12-5	TRBJ2-1	TGTGCTAGTGGTTTGGTAAGAGGGTCCTCCTACAATGAGCAGTTCTTC	CASGLVRGSSYNEQFF
.	.	TRBV5-5	TRBJ2-7	TGTGCCAGCAGCGGAGGGGACCGGTCCTACGAGCAGTACTTC	CASSGGDRSYEQYF
.	TRBD2	TRBV5-4	TRBJ2-3	TGTGCCAGCAGTTCCTCCGGGACTAGCGGGGGCACAGATACGCAGTATTTT	CASSSSGTSGGTDTQYF
.	.	TRBV6-5	TRBJ1-2	TGTGCCAGCAGTTACTCCACTATCTATGGCTACACCTTC	CASSYSTIYGYTF
.	.	TRBV25-1	TRBJ1-1	TGTGCCAGCAGTACGGCGGGGACGGGAACTGAAGCTTTCTTT	CASSTAGTGTEAFF
.	.	TRBV25-1	TRBJ1-6	TGTGCCAGCAGATTAGACAGTTATAATTCACCCCTCCACTTT	CASRLDSYNSPLHF